This section outlines one T cell receptor (beta chain) sequence together with its context. The source of the sample is a study of OX40 agonist ivuxolimab in advanced cancers. Study context: The study gave patients intravenous ivuxolimab at 0.01 to 10 mg/kg every 2 weeks. Mean age around 64 years, range roughly 20 to 85; approximately 80% male.

Measured with immunoSEQ multiplex PCR; TCRdb has only the in-frame clones, and not every one. The table shows tens of thousands of clones, with roughly 85% occurring only once. This CDR3 spans 14 amino acids. Germline V gene sequence: CDR1 ENHRY, CDR2 SYGVKD. V lost 5 bases, J lost 6 bases, and 16 bases lay in between. V gene TRBV10-3 combines with J gene TRBJ1-2, with D uncertain. Material: CD4+ or CD8+ T cells sorted from blood, obtained in a trial of the OX40 agonist ivuxolimab. This TCR was recovered from an adult with an advanced solid tumor such as melanoma, head and neck, liver or kidney cancer. CDR3 region: CAISQDQFRDGYTF. The CDR3 nucleotides are TGTGCCATCAGTCAGGACCAATTTAGGGATGGCTACACCTTC.